A single sample gave rise to the 7 T cell receptor beta chains below, sequenced in a study of cytomegalovirus exposure and HLA in healthy donors. Clones were read by immunoSEQ multiplex PCR, and TCRdb kept only the in-frame ones, dropping some. The sample shows some 130,000 clones, around 80% of them seen only once. Source material: PBMCs. Receptors were obtained from a man between 25 and 39 years old in good health and CMV-seropositive.

The chain uses TRBV6-1 and TRBJ2-3; 7 nucleotides align to TRBD2. V was pared by 1 base and J by 0 bases, with 4 bases of the junction left unmatched. The germline V gene has CDR1 MNHNS and CDR2 SASEGT. This CDR3 has 16 residues. In DNA form, the CDR3 reads TGTGCCAGCAGTGAAGGAGGTAGCGGGAGCACAGATACGCAGTATTTT. It codes for CASSEGGSGSTDTQYF.

The chain combines TRBV9 with TRBJ2-7; D gene uncertain. The CDR3 covers 13 residues. Germline assignment: CDR1 SGDLS and CDR2 YYNGEE. Trimming stripped 4 bases from V and 2 bases from J, with 10 bases between. CDR3 sequence (DNA): TGTGCCAGCAGCCCTAATTCGGCCTACGAGCAGTACTTC. Encoded protein: CASSPNSAYEQYF.

The chain links TRBV11-2 to TRBJ1-1, with D possibly TRBD1 on 6 matching bases. This CDR3 has 17 amino acids. Per the germline V gene, CDR1 is SGHAT and CDR2 is FQNNGV. Trimming shortened V by 0 bases and J by 0 bases, and 14 bases separated the two germline ends. The CDR3 DNA is TGTGCCAGCAGCTTAGAAAGGGGGGGACAATTGAACACTGAAGCTTTCTTT. Translating it yields CASSLERGGQLNTEAFF.

The V and J genes are TRBV5-4 and TRBJ2-5; TRBD1 matches at 9 bases. Per the germline V gene, CDR1 is SGHNT and CDR2 is YYREEE (reference sequence). The trim removed 0 bases at V and 4 bases at J, leaving 10 bases unmatched. This CDR3 spans 17 amino acids. The CDR3 sequence is CASSLGSGTGTLETQYF. CDR3 DNA: TGTGCCAGCAGCTTGGGAAGCGGGACAGGGACGTTAGAGACCCAGTACTTC.

Here the CDR3 reads CASSWSLQGNNEQFF. The CDR3 bases are TGTGCCAGCAGCTGGTCCCTACAGGGAAACAATGAGCAGTTCTTC. The chain combines TRBV13 with TRBJ2-1; tentatively, D is TRBD1 (6 bases). Germline V gene sequence: CDR1 PRHDT, CDR2 FYEKMQ (reference sequence). The CDR3 sequence is 15 residues long. Trimming removed 4 bases from V and 5 bases from J, with 15 bases in between.

The chain couples TRBV29-1 to TRBJ2-2; D is possibly TRBD1 (5 bases). The length of the CDR3 is 15 residues. The germline CDR1 and CDR2 sequences are SQVTM and ANQGSEA. The V and J ends lost 4 bases and 2 bases respectively, with 14 bases between them. The CDR3 region is CSVVPDNLNTGELFF. The DNA of the CDR3 is TGCAGCGTTGTTCCGGACAACTTAAACACCGGGGAGCTGTTTTTT.

This clone was detected once. This chain uses TRBV29-1 with TRBJ2-2; TRBD1 matches at 8 bases. The germline CDR1 and CDR2 sequences are SQVTM and ANQGSEA. V shed 0 bases, J shed 4 bases, and the junction held 10 bases outside the gene matches. The CDR3 length is 17 residues. CDR3 protein: CSVEERRQGLATGELFF. The CDR3 nucleotides read TGCAGCGTTGAAGAAAGGCGACAGGGGTTAGCCACCGGGGAGCTGTTTTTT.